This T cell receptor (beta chain) was documented in a study of blood T cell repertoires in COVID-19. On the study more broadly: Sites across the United States, Italy and Spain contributed samples from acute and convalescent COVID-19.

Profiling relied on immunoSEQ multiplex PCR, and the TCRdb table lists in-frame clones only, not all of them. The data contain some 120,000 clones, around 82% of them singletons. V was pared by 4 bases and J by 10 bases, with 10 bases of the junction left unmatched. CDR3 length: 16 amino acids. Germline CDR1 is MNHNS and CDR2 is SASEGT. This TCR derives from a woman in her twenties or thirties who had recovered from COVID-19. The sequencing input was peripheral blood. The gene calls are TRBV6-1 and TRBJ1-4; 12 bases line up with TRBD1. CDR3 region: CASSAYPGTGGVKLFF. CDR3 nucleotides: TGTGCCAGCAGTGCTTACCCCGGGACAGGGGGCGTAAAACTGTTTTTT.